Shown below are 24 T cell receptor beta chains from a single sample sequenced in a study of PD-1 blockade in classical Hodgkin lymphoma (dated by TCRdb to 2020 to 2021). Library creation used the immunoSEQ multiplex PCR assay. Entries here come from immuneACCESS through TCRdb and include only in-frame sequences with V and J called. Some clones fail to appear in such tables; in the studies checked, an unresolved V gene covers under half of the shortfall, and the cause of the remainder is unknown. Across this sample there are around 50,000 clones, with approximately 72% seen only once. The ten largest clones capture 9.5% to 15% of the sample. This sample's time point label indicates: cycle 4 day 1 (C4D1), after more than five weeks of nivolumab. Relapse after autologous stem cell transplantation had occurred in all trial patients, and cohorts A, B and C were distinguished by prior brentuximab vedotin exposure.

Specimen: peripheral blood mononuclear cells (PBMCs), collected before the fourth cycle of nivolumab. These receptors were taken from a human donor with classical Hodgkin lymphoma.

This rearrangement joins TRBV11-3 to TRBJ1-4; D unclear. The V end lost 1 base, the J end lost 4 bases, and 7 bases lay between the germline ends. In germline, CDR1 is SGHNT, CDR2 YENEEA. This CDR3 has 14 amino acids. The CDR3: CASSLGQLNEKLFF. DNA of the CDR3: TGTGCCAGCAGCTTAGGGCAGCTTAATGAAAAACTGTTTTTT. The variable domain in full, completed from reference TRBV11-3 and TRBJ1-4, reads EAGVVQSPRYKIIEKKQPVAFWCNPISGHNTLYWYLQNLGQGPELLIRYENEEAVDDSQLPKDRFSAERLKGVDSTLKIQPAELGDSAVYLCASSLGQLNEKLFFGSGTQLSVL.

This chain links TRBV15 with TRBJ1-2; possible D gene TRBD1, 5 bases. The germline V gene encodes CDR1 LNHNV and CDR2 YYDKDF (reference sequence). Trimming took off 9 bases at V and 0 bases at J, with 8 bases between the two ends. The CDR3 totals 12 residues. CDR3 loop: CATGPANYGYTF. CDR3 nucleotide sequence: TGTGCCACGGGACCAGCTAACTATGGCTACACCTTC. The full variable domain, its missing parts supplied by reference TRBV15 and TRBJ1-2, is DAMVIQNPRYQVTQFGKPVTLSCSQTLNHNVMYWYQQKSSQAPKLLFHYYDKDFNNEADTPDNFQSRRPNTSFCFLDIRSPGLGDTAMYLCATGPANYGYTFGSGTRLTVV.

The chain uses TRBV28 and TRBJ2-2; D may be TRBD1 (6 bases). Germline CDR1 reads MDHEN; CDR2 reads SYDVKM. There are 14 residues in the CDR3. V dropped 5 bases and J dropped 7 bases, with 14 bases sitting between them. The DNA of the CDR3 is TGTGCCAGCAGTATTGCCCAGGGACACGGGGAGCTGTTTTTT. Amino acids: CASSIAQGHGELFF.

The chain couples TRBV11-3 to TRBJ2-7; 7 positions agree with TRBD2. The germline V gene has CDR1 SGHNT and CDR2 YENEEA. The CDR3 sequence is 13 residues long. The V gene end was trimmed by 5 bases and the J gene end by 10 bases; junction bases not matched to a gene: 11. Written as DNA, the CDR3 is TGTGCCAGCAGCCCAGAGGCACTAGCGACTCAGTACTTC. Translation: CASSPEALATQYF.

This rearrangement joins TRBV28 to TRBJ2-7; tentatively, D is TRBD1 (5 bases). CDR1 is MDHEN, CDR2 SYDVKM, per germline. The CDR3 is 11 amino acids. Trimming pared 6 bases from V and 3 bases from J, leaving 6 bases between. CDR3 loop: CASSDSYEQYF. The CDR3 DNA sequence: TGTGCCAGCAGCGACAGCTACGAGCAGTACTTC.

Only a few counts were recorded for this clone. This chain joins TRBV6-1 and TRBJ1-1; D may be TRBD1 (5 bases). Germline CDR1 is MNHNS and CDR2 is SASEGT. The CDR3 runs to 13 residues. V lost 6 bases and J lost 1, with 9 bases in between. CDR3 bases: TGTGCCAGCAGGCCGACAGAGAACACTGAAGCTTTCTTT. Its translation: CASRPTENTEAFF.

The V call is TRBV5-4, the J call TRBJ2-7; D gene ambiguous. Trimming removed 7 bases from V and 3 bases from J, with 14 bases in between. The CDR3 spans 13 residues. Per germline, CDR1 SGHNT and CDR2 YYREEE (reference sequence). This chain's CDR3 is CASCSIPCYEQYF. The DNA for the CDR3 is TGTGCCAGCTGTTCAATCCCCTGCTACGAGCAGTACTTC.

The rearrangement uses TRBV27 and TRBJ2-7; 8 positions match TRBD1. The CDR3 runs to 15 residues. J gave up 3 bases and V 5 bases, and 9 bases lay outside the gene matches. CDR1 is MNHEY and CDR2 is SMNVEV in the germline V gene (reference sequence). The CDR3 DNA sequence: TGTGCCAGCAGTCCGACAGGGGCACCCCTCTACGAGCAGTACTTC. This encodes CASSPTGAPLYEQYF.

The chain couples TRBV28 to TRBJ2-7; no clear D gene. The CDR3 runs 13 residues. Germline V CDR1 and CDR2: MDHEN, SYDVKM. With 7 bases removed from V and 3 bases from J, the gap between germline ends came to 13 bases. Here the CDR3 reads CASKEPDRYEQYF. CDR3 bases: TGTGCCAGCAAGGAGCCGGATCGCTACGAGCAGTACTTC.

The CDR3 coding sequence is TGTGCCAGCAGCTCCGGTGGGACTAGCACAGATACGCAGTATTTT. Encoded protein: CASSSGGTSTDTQYF. This chain uses TRBV7-6 with TRBJ2-3, with D perhaps matching TRBD2 (6 bases). This CDR3 has 15 amino acids. V shed 4 bases and J shed 0 bases, with 11 bases lying between them. Looked up from germline, CDR1 is SGHVS and CDR2 is FNYEAQ.

This clone counts as medium-sized. The rearrangement joins TRBV7-9 to TRBJ2-1, with a tentative D call TRBD1 (6 bases). The CDR3 is 14 amino acids. Per germline, CDR1 SEHNR and CDR2 FQNEAQ (reference sequence). Trimming stripped 4 bases from V and 4 bases from J, with 11 bases between. The CDR3 spells CASSSWDNYNEQFF. CDR3 DNA: TGTGCCAGCAGCTCATGGGACAATTACAATGAGCAGTTCTTC.

The V gene is TRBV19, the J gene TRBJ1-2; D ambiguous. V was clipped by 2 bases and J by 4 bases, with 14 bases between them. CDR3 length equals 15 residues. The germline CDR1 and CDR2 sequences are LNHDA and SQIVND (reference sequence). The CDR3 region has the DNA TGTGCCAGTAGTATACTCCTTGCGGGTGCCTATGGCTACACCTTC. This sequence encodes CASSILLAGAYGYTF.

The chain carries TRBV5-6 and TRBJ2-2, with D tentatively TRBD2 (5 bases). The V gene's germline CDR1 is SGHDT and CDR2 YYEEEE. The V gene lost 4 bases and the J gene lost 1 base, with 11 bases spanning the gap. This CDR3 is built from 15 residues. The chain's CDR3 is CASSQDFLNTGELFF. In DNA, the CDR3 is TGTGCCAGCAGCCAGGACTTTCTGAACACCGGGGAGCTGTTTTTT.

The DNA for the CDR3 is TGTGCCAGCAGCCCAACACCTATTCCCAATATGAAAGCTTTCTTT. This codes for CASSPTPIPNMKAFF. V gene TRBV7-2 combines with J gene TRBJ1-1; no definite D call. The CDR3 is 15 residues long. With 5 bases removed from V and 9 bases from J, the gap between germline ends came to 22 bases. Germline V gene data show CDR1 as SGHTA and CDR2 as FQGNSA.

This chain joins TRBV11-2 and TRBJ2-5, with D tentatively TRBD2 (6 bases). Germline V gene lookup returns CDR1 SGHAT and CDR2 FQNNGV. The CDR3 is 15 residues long. V gave up 5 bases and J gave up 2 bases, with 15 bases separating them. CDR3 sequence: CASSALLADQETQYF. The CDR3 DNA reads as TGTGCCAGCAGCGCGCTACTAGCAGATCAAGAGACCCAGTACTTC.

This rearrangement joins TRBV7-2 to TRBJ2-1, with 10 bases lining up with TRBD2. With V trimmed by 3 bases and J by 2 bases, 13 bases remained unmatched. CDR3 length: 19 residues. CDR1 is SGHTA and CDR2 is FQGNSA in the germline V gene. CDR3 sequence: CASSFSGTSAVWAYNEQFF. The CDR3 bases are TGTGCCAGCAGCTTTTCCGGGACTAGCGCCGTTTGGGCCTACAATGAGCAGTTCTTC.

V is TRBV29-1 and J is TRBJ2-3; D perhaps matches TRBD2 (7 bases). The CDR3 is 15 amino acids. Germline loops: CDR1 SQVTM, CDR2 ANQGSEA. V shed 4 bases and J shed 5 bases, with 19 bases lying between them. The CDR3 nucleotides read TGCAGCGTTGCCCGGGGGGCAGGGGTTGTAGATACGCAGTATTTT. It encodes CSVARGAGVVDTQYF.

The genes are TRBV12-5 and TRBJ2-3; possibly TRBD1 for D (5 bases). CDR1 and CDR2 from the germline V gene are LGHNT and FRNRAP. CDR3 length: 13 amino acids. V lost 8 bases, J lost 4 bases, and 13 bases lay in between. The DNA of the CDR3 is TGTGCTAGTTGTAGGGGCAGGTCAGATACGCAGTATTTT. It is translated as CASCRGRSDTQYF.

This rearrangement joins TRBV13 to TRBJ1-5; no clear D. V gave up 6 bases and J gave up 2 bases, with 8 bases separating them. The CDR3 sequence is 13 residues long. CDR1 PRHDT and CDR2 FYEKMQ come from the germline V gene (reference sequence). This chain's CDR3 is CASSDDGNQPQHF. Written as DNA, the CDR3 is TGTGCCAGCAGTGATGACGGCAATCAGCCCCAGCATTTT.

The chain joins TRBV7-8 to TRBJ1-1; D not certain. The CDR3 spans 17 residues. The V gene lost 5 bases and the J gene lost 1 base, with 20 bases spanning the gap. Germline V gives CDR1 SGHVS, CDR2 FQNEAQ. CDR3 loop: CASSLFSDNQRNTEAFF. As DNA, the CDR3 is TGTGCCAGCAGCCTGTTTAGTGACAACCAAAGGAACACTGAAGCTTTCTTT.

This clone was counted a single time. The chain has TRBV28 and TRBJ2-1; 16 nucleotides line up with TRBD2. The germline V gene has CDR1 MDHEN and CDR2 SYDVKM. The CDR3 contains 18 residues. The V and J ends lost 8 bases and 6 bases, in that order; junction bases with no gene match: 13. Written as DNA, the CDR3 is TGTGCCAGCCCCCCGGGACTAGCGGGAGGGCGAGGGGGCAATGAGCAGTTCTTC. As protein: CASPPGLAGGRGGNEQFF.

The chain recombines TRBV7-2 with TRBJ2-2; 11 bases are a match to TRBD2. Germline values: CDR1 SGHTA, CDR2 FQGNSA. The CDR3 is 19 residues long. After removal of 5 bases from V and 5 bases from J, the junction contained 16 bases not matched to a gene. Here the CDR3 reads CASSALHLRASGGTGELFF. CDR3 DNA sequence: TGTGCCAGCAGCGCGCTCCATCTTAGGGCTAGCGGGGGGACCGGGGAGCTGTTTTTT.

V gene TRBV5-1 combines with J gene TRBJ1-1; D not resolved. The CDR3 has 14 amino acids. Germline loops: CDR1 SGHRS, CDR2 YFSETQ. V was shortened by 0 bases and J by 5 bases, with 11 bases between the two germline ends. In nucleotides, the CDR3 is TGCGCCAGCAGCTTGGGGGTAGAGGTGACTGAAGCTTTCTTT. This codes for CASSLGVEVTEAFF. Full variable domain (remainder filled in from reference TRBV5-1 and TRBJ1-1): KAGVTQTPRYLIKTRGQQVTLSCSPISGHRSVSWYQQTPGQGLQFLFEYFSETQRNKGNFPGRFSGRQFSNSRSEMNVSTLELGDSALYLCASSLGVEVTEAFFGQGTRLTVV.

This clone was detected ten times or more. The chain uses TRBV19 and TRBJ2-1, with 7 bases that match TRBD2. The CDR3 has 16 residues. V lost 5 bases to trimming and J lost 6 bases; unmatched junction nucleotides: 13. Germline CDR1 is LNHDA and CDR2 is SQIVND (reference sequence). The CDR3 coding sequence is TGTGCCAGTAGTCCGCGAGCGGGAAGTCGGCGCAATGAGCAGTTCTTC. Translated, it gives CASSPRAGSRRNEQFF.